These 25 T cell receptor beta chains originate from one sample sequenced in a study of beta chain features in type 1 diabetes. All of the isolated RNA was reverse transcribed, so expressed TCRB transcripts were sequenced. TCRdb keeps only in-frame clones here, not all; method: immunoSEQ multiplex PCR. Of about 230,000 clones in the sample, more than 9% were seen once. Sequenced: naive CD4+ T cells from blood. The source is a woman aged 18 to 35 in good health.

For the CDR3, the DNA is TGTGCCAGCAGCCCTCAAGGGCGGGCGAACACTGAAGCTTTCTTT. Translated, it gives CASSPQGRANTEAFF. This chain connects TRBV7-9 to TRBJ1-1; D unclear. The CDR3 has 15 residues. Between the trimmed V and J ends, which lost 5 bases and 1 base, there was a span of 14 bases. Germline V gives CDR1 SEHNR, CDR2 FQNEAQ (reference sequence).

This clone turned up a few times. J is TRBJ2-2 and V is TRBV5-4; weak D call: TRBD1 (6 bases). V dropped 0 bases and J dropped 6 bases, with 15 bases sitting between them. Per germline, CDR1 SGHNT and CDR2 YYREEE (reference sequence). The CDR3 is 16 amino acids. In DNA, the CDR3 is TGTGCCAGCAGCTTGGCTGAGAGGGGGAGAGCCGGGGAGCTGTTTTTT. Translated, it gives CASSLAERGRAGELFF.

This clone was recorded a few times. The chain uses TRBV2 and TRBJ1-1, with D unresolved. Trimming removed 2 bases from V and 4 bases from J, with 8 bases in between. Germline V gene sequence: CDR1 SNHLY, CDR2 FYNNEI. The CDR3 length is 13 residues. CDR3 nucleotide sequence: TGTGCCAGCAGTGAACGGGAGGGCACTGAAGCTTTCTTT. It codes for CASSEREGTEAFF.

The rearrangement joins TRBV19 to TRBJ2-1; TRBD2 aligns across 9 bases. This CDR3 spans 15 amino acids. Unmatched junction bases numbered 11, after V lost 5 bases and J lost 9 bases. The germline gives CDR1 LNHDA, CDR2 SQIVND (reference sequence). The CDR3 loop is CASSSPTSGPREQFF. DNA of the CDR3: TGTGCCAGTAGTTCCCCGACTAGCGGTCCCCGTGAGCAGTTCTTC.

The gene calls are TRBV30 and TRBJ2-7, with D perhaps matching TRBD1 (5 bases). Germline lookup yields CDR1 GTSNPN and CDR2 SVGIG (reference sequence). The CDR3 is 12 residues long. Trimming shortened V by 3 bases and J by 7 bases, and 13 bases separated the two germline ends. DNA for the CDR3: TGTGCCTGGAGCGTCCCCAGGGTAGAGCAGTACTTC. Protein: CAWSVPRVEQYF.

The rearrangement uses TRBV29-1 and TRBJ2-7; TRBD1 agrees at 10 bases. V was pared by 5 bases and J by 2 bases, with 6 bases of the junction left unmatched. The CDR3 is 14 amino acids. Germline V gene lookup returns CDR1 SQVTM and CDR2 ANQGSEA. This CDR3 is CSVCVGTGAYEQYF. The CDR3 DNA reads as TGCAGCGTTTGCGTAGGGACAGGGGCCTACGAGCAGTACTTC.

The V call is TRBV5-4, the J call TRBJ1-2; D is unresolved. CDR1 and CDR2 from the germline V gene are SGHNT and YYREEE (reference sequence). The length of the CDR3 is 13 residues. V was clipped by 4 bases and J by 3 bases, with 10 bases between them. The CDR3 is CASSQTGDYGYTF. As DNA, the CDR3 is TGTGCCAGCAGCCAGACCGGAGACTATGGCTACACCTTC. Full variable domain (missing parts from reference TRBV5-4 and TRBJ1-2): ETGVTQSPTHLIKTRGQQVTLRCSSQSGHNTVSWYQQALGQGPQFIFQYYREEENGRGNFPPRFSGLQFPNYSSELNVNALELDDSALYLCASSQTGDYGYTFGSGTRLTVV.

V and J are TRBV5-4 and TRBJ1-6; D is undetermined. Trimming took off 4 bases at V and 10 bases at J, with 15 bases between the two ends. Per the germline V gene, CDR1 is SGHNT and CDR2 is YYREEE (reference sequence). The CDR3 contains 14 residues. The CDR3 sequence is CASSPQSGRSPLHF. CDR3 bases: TGTGCCAGCAGCCCGCAGAGTGGGAGATCACCCCTCCACTTT.

This clone came up many times. This chain uses TRBV19 with TRBJ2-1; D gene uncertain. The germline gives CDR1 LNHDA, CDR2 SQIVND (reference sequence). CDR3 length equals 14 residues. V was clipped by 4 bases and J by 0 bases, with 7 bases between them. The CDR3 nucleotides read TGTGCCAGTAGTAGCGGAAGCTCCTACAATGAGCAGTTCTTC. Translated: CASSSGSSYNEQFF.

The chain carries TRBV4-1 and TRBJ2-3, with 8 bases that match TRBD2. The CDR3 spans 17 residues. Germline lookup yields CDR1 MGHRA and CDR2 YSYEKL. Losses at the gene ends were 0 bases for V and 2 bases for J; bases not matched to a gene: 7. The CDR3 loop reads CASSQDYTSGNTDTQYF. CDR3 nucleotide sequence: TGCGCCAGCAGCCAAGATTACACTAGCGGAAACACAGATACGCAGTATTTT.

This clone showed up just a few times. The chain carries TRBV9 and TRBJ1-1; the D gene is possibly TRBD1 (6 bases). Germline CDR1 and CDR2: SGDLS and YYNGEE. The CDR3 is made up of 13 amino acids. V was pared by 0 bases and J by 14 bases, with 17 bases between. CDR3 protein: CASSVVGDTGPFF. Written as DNA, the CDR3 is TGTGCCAGCAGCGTAGTTGGGGACACCGGGCCCTTCTTT.

The chain recombines TRBV27 with TRBJ2-7; TRBD1 matches at 10 bases. In germline, CDR1 is MNHEY, CDR2 SMNVEV (reference sequence). Trimming at V came to 4 bases and at J to 7 bases, leaving 4 bases not matched to a gene. The CDR3 consists of 13 residues. The CDR3: CASSYDRGQEQYF. The CDR3 DNA reads as TGTGCCAGCAGTTACGACAGGGGGCAAGAGCAGTACTTC.

The chain has TRBV5-4 and TRBJ2-3; D gene unclear. The CDR3 totals 16 residues. The germline V and J ends were trimmed by 6 bases and 0 bases, with 17 bases remaining between them. Germline assignment: CDR1 SGHNT and CDR2 YYREEE (reference sequence). Here the CDR3 DNA reads TGTGCCAGCACCCCGGGTTCGGCCCGAAGCACAGATACGCAGTATTTT. This gives the protein CASTPGSARSTDTQYF.

This clone was observed many times. The V gene is TRBV15, the J gene TRBJ2-5; a weak D match, TRBD2 (6 bases). The germline gives CDR1 LNHNV, CDR2 YYDKDF (reference sequence). CDR3 length: 15 amino acids. V lost 0 bases to trimming and J lost 4 bases, with 12 bases between them. The CDR3 is CATSRDGRGRETQYF. The CDR3 DNA follows: TGTGCCACCAGCAGAGATGGGCGGGGTCGAGAGACCCAGTACTTC.

This chain links TRBV2 with TRBJ1-1; the match to TRBD1 covers 7 bases. CDR1 and CDR2 from the germline V gene are SNHLY and FYNNEI. The CDR3 runs 14 residues. V trimming: 3 bases; J trimming: 10 bases; junction bases outside the gene matches: 11. CDR3 in amino acids: CASSEQTGPISAFF. As DNA, the CDR3 is TGTGCCAGCAGTGAGCAGACAGGGCCTATCTCAGCTTTCTTT.

There are a few counts of this clone. The V and J genes are TRBV19 and TRBJ2-1; 9 nucleotides match TRBD1. The V segment lost 7 bases and the J segment 0 bases; nucleotides outside the gene matches: 7. This CDR3 is 16 amino acids long. CDR1 and CDR2 from the germline V gene are LNHDA and SQIVND (reference sequence). The CDR3 DNA reads as TGTGCCAGTAACCCGGACAGGGGTTTCTCCTACAATGAGCAGTTCTTC. It translates to CASNPDRGFSYNEQFF.

This clone was picked up a small number of times. The chain uses TRBV19 and TRBJ1-5; D perhaps matches TRBD1 (5 bases). The germline V and J ends were trimmed by 5 bases and 6 bases, with 11 bases remaining between them. The CDR3 has 13 residues. In germline, CDR1 is LNHDA, CDR2 SQIVND (reference sequence). In DNA form, the CDR3 reads TGTGCCAGTAGTTCATCTAGGGGTCAGCCCCAGCATTTT. This codes for CASSSSRGQPQHF.

There are a few counts of this clone. The chain couples TRBV28 to TRBJ1-5, with 9 bases matching TRBD1. Germline values: CDR1 MDHEN, CDR2 SYDVKM. The CDR3 spans 15 residues. With 7 bases clipped from V and 9 bases from J, the junction kept 13 bases outside the gene matches. CDR3 DNA sequence: TGTGCCAGCAAGGGACAGGGACCATCCTTGGGGCCCCAGCATTTT. This translates into CASKGQGPSLGPQHF.

The chain uses TRBV5-1 and TRBJ2-5, with 9 bases identical to TRBD2. The V gene end was trimmed by 4 bases and the J gene end by 1 base; junction bases not matched to a gene: 8. Germline-derived CDR1 and CDR2 are SGHRS and YFSETQ. The CDR3 has 16 residues. Here the CDR3 reads CASSNSPSGTQETQYF. As DNA, the CDR3 is TGCGCCAGCAGCAACAGCCCTAGCGGGACCCAAGAGACCCAGTACTTC.

The table lists this clone with a few counts. The chain combines TRBV4-2 with TRBJ2-3, with 8 positions matching TRBD2. The ends lost 0 bases at V and 3 bases at J; junction bases unmatched: 5. Germline V gives CDR1 LGHNA, CDR2 YNFKEQ. The CDR3 is made up of 16 amino acids. The CDR3 DNA reads TGTGCCAGCAGCCAAGATGTGACTAGCGAAACAGATACGCAGTATTTT. It is translated as CASSQDVTSETDTQYF.

This clone was counted a few times. V is TRBV30 and J is TRBJ1-6; D gene ambiguous. V lost 0 bases and J 5 bases, leaving 8 bases between the germline ends. This CDR3 has 14 amino acids. Germline CDR1 reads GTSNPN; CDR2 reads SVGIG (reference sequence). In DNA form, the CDR3 reads TGTGCCTGGAGTGTAGGAGGGAATAATTCACCCCTCCACTTT. Translating it yields CAWSVGGNNSPLHF.

This clone was observed a handful of times. The V and J genes are TRBV27 and TRBJ2-3; 9 nucleotides agree with TRBD1. CDR1 is MNHEY, CDR2 SMNVEV, per germline (reference sequence). The V segment lost 5 bases and the J segment 6 bases; nucleotides outside the gene matches: 9. This CDR3 is 15 amino acids long. In nucleotides, the CDR3 is TGTGCCAGCAGTCCCGGGACAGGGAAAATGGATACGCAGTATTTT. This sequence encodes CASSPGTGKMDTQYF.

There are a few counts of this clone. V usage is TRBV6-1 and J usage is TRBJ2-1; possibly TRBD1 for D (7 bases). Germline values: CDR1 MNHNS, CDR2 SASEGT. The CDR3 extends over 15 amino acids. Trimming took off 2 bases at V and 8 bases at J, with 16 bases between the two ends. CDR3 loop: CASSESRGVLHEQFF. The CDR3 DNA reads as TGTGCCAGCAGTGAAAGCAGGGGGGTTTTGCATGAGCAGTTCTTC.

This clone has a handful of counts. The CDR3 spells CASSPPGQIFTDTQYF. The CDR3 region has the DNA TGTGCCAGCAGTCCCCCGGGACAGATTTTCACAGATACGCAGTATTTT. This chain uses TRBV27 with TRBJ2-3, with 7 bases aligning to TRBD1. CDR1 is MNHEY, CDR2 SMNVEV, per germline (reference sequence). This CDR3 has 16 residues. Losses at the gene ends were 5 bases for V and 2 bases for J; bases not matched to a gene: 10.

This clone was seen only a few times. The rearrangement uses TRBV5-1 and TRBJ2-7, with TRBD2 as a possible D gene (6 bases). The length of the CDR3 is 13 residues. Deletions cut 4 bases from V and 3 bases from J, with 11 bases between. The V gene's germline CDR1 is SGHRS and CDR2 YFSETQ. The CDR3 DNA is TGCGCCAGCAGCCCCGGGAGCGGCTACGAGCAGTACTTC. Protein: CASSPGSGYEQYF.